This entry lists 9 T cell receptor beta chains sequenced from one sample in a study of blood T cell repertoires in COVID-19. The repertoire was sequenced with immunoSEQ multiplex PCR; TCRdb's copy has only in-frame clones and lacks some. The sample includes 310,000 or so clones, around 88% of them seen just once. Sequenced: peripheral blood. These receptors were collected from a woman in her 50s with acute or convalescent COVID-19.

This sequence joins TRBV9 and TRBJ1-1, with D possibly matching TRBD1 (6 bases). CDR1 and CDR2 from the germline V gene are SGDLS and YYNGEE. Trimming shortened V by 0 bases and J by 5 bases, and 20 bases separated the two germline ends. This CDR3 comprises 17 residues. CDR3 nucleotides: TGTGCCAGCAGCGTAGGTGGGACACCCCAGCCGCATACTGAAGCTTTCTTT. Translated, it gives CASSVGGTPQPHTEAFF. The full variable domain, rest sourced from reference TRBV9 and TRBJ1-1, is DSGVTQTPKHLITATGQRVTLRCSPRSGDLSVYWYQQSLDQGLQFLIQYYNGEERAKGNILERFSAQQFPDLHSELNLSSLELGDSALYFCASSVGGTPQPHTEAFFGQGTRLTVV.

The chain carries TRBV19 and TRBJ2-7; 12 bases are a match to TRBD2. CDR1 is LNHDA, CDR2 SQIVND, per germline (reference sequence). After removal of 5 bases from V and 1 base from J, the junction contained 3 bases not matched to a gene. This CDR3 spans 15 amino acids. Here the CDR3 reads CASSRLAGESYEQYF. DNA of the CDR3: TGTGCCAGTAGTCGACTAGCGGGAGAATCCTACGAGCAGTACTTC.

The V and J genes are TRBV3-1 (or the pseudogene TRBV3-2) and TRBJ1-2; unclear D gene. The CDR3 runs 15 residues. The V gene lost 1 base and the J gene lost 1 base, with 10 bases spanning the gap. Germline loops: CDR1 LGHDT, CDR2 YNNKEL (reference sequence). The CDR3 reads CASSQGGFFNYGYTF. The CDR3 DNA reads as TGTGCCAGCAGCCAAGGAGGGTTCTTTAACTATGGCTACACCTTC.

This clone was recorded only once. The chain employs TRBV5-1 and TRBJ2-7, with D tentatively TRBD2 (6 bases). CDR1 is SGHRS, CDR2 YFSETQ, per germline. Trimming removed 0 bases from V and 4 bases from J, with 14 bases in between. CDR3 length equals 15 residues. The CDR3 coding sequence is TGCGCCAGCAGCTTGGCCGGAGGGGCGTTTTACGAGCAGTACTTC. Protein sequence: CASSLAGGAFYEQYF. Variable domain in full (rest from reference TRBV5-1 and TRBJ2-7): KAGVTQTPRYLIKTRGQQVTLSCSPISGHRSVSWYQQTPGQGLQFLFEYFSETQRNKGNFPGRFSGRQFSNSRSEMNVSTLELGDSALYLCASSLAGGAFYEQYFGPGTRLTVT.

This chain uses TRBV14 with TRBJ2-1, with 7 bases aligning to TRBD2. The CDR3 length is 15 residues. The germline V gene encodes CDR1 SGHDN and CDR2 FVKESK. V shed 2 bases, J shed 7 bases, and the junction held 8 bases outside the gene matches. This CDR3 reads CASSQRGDEGNEQFF. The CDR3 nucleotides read TGTGCCAGCAGCCAACGGGGGGATGAGGGGAATGAGCAGTTCTTC.

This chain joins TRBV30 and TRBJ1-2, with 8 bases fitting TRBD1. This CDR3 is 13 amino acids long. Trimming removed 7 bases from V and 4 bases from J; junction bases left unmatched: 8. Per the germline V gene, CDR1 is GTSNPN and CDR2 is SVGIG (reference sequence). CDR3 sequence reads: CASTTGVGYGYTF. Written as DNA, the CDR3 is TGTGCCTCCACGACAGGGGTAGGCTATGGCTACACCTTC. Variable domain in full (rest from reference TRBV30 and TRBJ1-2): SQTIHQWPATLVQPVGSPLSLECTVEGTSNPNLYWYRQAAGRGLQLLFYSVGIGQISSEVPQNLSASRPQDRQFILSSKKLLLSDSGFYLCASTTGVGYGYTFGSGTRLTVV.

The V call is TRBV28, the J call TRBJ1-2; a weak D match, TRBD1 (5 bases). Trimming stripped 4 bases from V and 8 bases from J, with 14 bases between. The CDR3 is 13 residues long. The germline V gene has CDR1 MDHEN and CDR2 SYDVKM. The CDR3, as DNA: TGTGCCAGCAGTTACGCCGGGAGGGGCGGCTACACCTTC. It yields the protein CASSYAGRGGYTF.

The CDR3 region is CASSTRATGTLAGPNEQFF. The CDR3 DNA reads TGTGCCAGCAGCACAAGAGCGACAGGGACACTAGCGGGGCCCAATGAGCAGTTCTTC. The V call is TRBV7-3, the J call TRBJ2-1, with 10 bases that match TRBD2. Germline V gene sequence: CDR1 SGHTA, CDR2 FQGTGA. J was trimmed by 6 bases and V by 5 bases; bases with no gene match: 19. This CDR3 comprises 19 residues.

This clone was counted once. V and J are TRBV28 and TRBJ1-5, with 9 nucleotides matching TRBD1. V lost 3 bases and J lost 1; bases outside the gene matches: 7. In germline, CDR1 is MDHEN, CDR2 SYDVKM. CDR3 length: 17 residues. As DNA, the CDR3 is TGTGCCAGCAGTTTCCCCGCCGGACAGGGGAGCAATCAGCCCCAGCATTTT. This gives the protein CASSFPAGQGSNQPQHF.